Presented here are 10 T cell receptor beta chains from one specimen sequenced in a study of cytomegalovirus exposure and HLA in healthy donors. Both 60 Vbeta primers and 13 Jbeta primers went into the PCR. Generated by immunoSEQ multiplex PCR, the TCRdb table keeps only in-frame clones and is missing some. The table has around 200,000 clones, approximately 85% seen once. The specimen sequenced was PBMCs. The receptors were sampled from a woman aged 18 to 35 in good health and CMV-seronegative.

The rearrangement joins TRBV27 to TRBJ2-3, with 7 bases that match TRBD2. Germline values: CDR1 MNHEY, CDR2 SMNVEV (reference sequence). This CDR3 is built from 15 residues. Germline trimming cut 8 bases from V and 1 base from J; bases unmatched to any gene: 9. CDR3 loop: CASVSLAVRTDTQYF. CDR3 DNA sequence: TGTGCCAGCGTATCCCTAGCGGTACGCACAGATACGCAGTATTTT.

The gene calls are TRBV27 and TRBJ2-3; D perhaps matches TRBD2 (6 bases). This CDR3 spans 17 amino acids. Germline V lookup: CDR1 MNHEY, CDR2 SMNVEV (reference sequence). Deletions cut 5 bases from V and 0 bases from J, with 18 bases between. CDR3 nucleotides: TGTGCCAGCAGTCATACCTTATTACGGGGGAGCACAGATACGCAGTATTTT. Encoded protein: CASSHTLLRGSTDTQYF.

J is TRBJ2-7 and V is TRBV18, with TRBD2 identical over 7 bases. V lost 3 bases, J lost 1 base, and 12 bases stayed unmatched. The V gene's germline CDR1 is KGHSH and CDR2 LQKENI. The CDR3 has 17 residues. CDR3 region: CASSPNVGAGASYEQYF. CDR3 bases: TGTGCCAGCTCACCGAATGTAGGGGCGGGAGCATCCTACGAGCAGTACTTC.

V is TRBV7-8 and J is TRBJ2-4; D unclear. The CDR3 length is 14 residues. Germline CDR1 is SGHVS and CDR2 is FQNEAQ. Trimming took off 1 base at V and 2 bases at J, with 6 bases between the two ends. Here the CDR3 DNA reads TGTGCCAGCAGCTTAGATAATTCCAAAAACATTCAGTACTTC. It yields the protein CASSLDNSKNIQYF.

This clone was seen a few times. One junction end does not reproduce the germline sequence, and a read error may be involved. V is TRBV12-5 and J is TRBJ2-5, with 7 bases aligning to TRBD1. CDR3 size: 12 residues. Germline V gene data show CDR1 as LGHNT and CDR2 as FRNRAP. The CDR3, as DNA: TGTGCTAGTGGTTTGGAGGGACAGAAGCGCCACTTC. Amino acid sequence: CASGLEGQKRHF.

This rearrangement joins TRBV18 to TRBJ2-3; 16 nucleotides agree with TRBD2. The V gene's germline CDR1 is KGHSH and CDR2 LQKENI. The CDR3 is made up of 19 amino acids. Losses at the gene ends were 3 bases for V and 2 bases for J; bases not matched to a gene: 8. This CDR3 reads CASSPRQGTSGGATDTQYF. Written as DNA, the CDR3 is TGTGCCAGCTCACCTAGGCAAGGGACTAGCGGGGGGGCCACAGATACGCAGTATTTT.

V is TRBV4-1 and J is TRBJ2-5; D uncertain. Trimming shortened V by 0 bases and J by 3 bases, and 5 bases separated the two germline ends. Germline-derived CDR1 and CDR2 are MGHRA and YSYEKL. The CDR3 is made up of 13 amino acids. The CDR3 is CASSQEQEETQYF. CDR3 DNA sequence: TGCGCCAGCAGCCAAGAGCAGGAAGAGACCCAGTACTTC.

The chain recombines TRBV4-1 with TRBJ1-2; no firm D call. Deletions cut 0 bases from V and 5 bases from J, with 7 bases between. CDR1 MGHRA and CDR2 YSYEKL come from the germline V gene. The CDR3 has 13 amino acids. DNA for the CDR3: TGCGCCAGCAGCCAAGATGCGACTTATGGCTACACCTTC. As protein: CASSQDATYGYTF.

Notes on this clone: A read error may account for a junction end that differs from germline. This rearrangement joins TRBV7-9 to TRBJ2-3; D call uncertain. The CDR3 runs to 12 residues. Germline assignment: CDR1 SEHNR and CDR2 FQNEAQ (reference sequence). The CDR3 DNA sequence: TGTTCCAGCAGCCAACAGTCTGATACGCAGTATTTT. The encoded protein is CSSSQQSDTQYF. The variable domain in full, with the rest retrieved from reference TRBV7-9 and TRBJ2-3, is DTGVSQNPRHKITKRGQNVTFRCDPISEHNRLYWYRQTLGQGPEFLTYFQNEAQLEKSRLLSDRFSAERPKGSFSTLEIQRTEQGDSAMYLCSSSQQSDTQYFGPGTRLTVL.

The chain joins TRBV29-1 to TRBJ2-5, with a tentative D call TRBD2 (6 bases). This CDR3 region has 11 residues. The V gene lost 1 base and the J gene lost 11 bases, with 11 bases spanning the gap. Per the germline V gene, CDR1 is SQVTM and CDR2 is ANQGSEA. In DNA form, the CDR3 reads TGCAGCGTTGAAGCCACGGGGGAGCAGTACTTC. This sequence encodes CSVEATGEQYF. The whole variable domain, filled in from reference TRBV29-1 and TRBJ2-5, reads SAVISQKPSRDICQRGTSLTIQCQVDSQVTMMFWYRQQPGQSLTLIATANQGSEATYESGFVIDKFPISRPNLTFSTLTVSNMSPEDSSIYLCSVEATGEQYFGPGTRLLVL.